What follows are 23 T cell receptor beta chains derived from one specimen sequenced in a study of cytomegalovirus exposure and HLA in healthy donors. The study ran its PCR with 60 Vbeta and 13 Jbeta primers. The assay was immunoSEQ multiplex PCR, and TCRdb's table has in-frame clones only and misses some. The sample carries 150,000 to 200,000 clones, approximately 67% recorded once. Sequenced: PBMCs. These receptors were collected from a man aged 40-50 years in good health and CMV-seronegative.

The chain uses TRBV12-5 and TRBJ2-5, with a tentative D call TRBD2 (5 bases). Judging by the DNA end, TRBJ2-7 fits better; the J call may be wrong. The germline CDR1 and CDR2 sequences are LGHNT and FRNRAP. The CDR3 has 15 amino acids. CDR3 sequence: CASGLAVGSSYEQYF. The CDR3 region has the DNA TGTGCTAGTGGTTTGGCCGTTGGGAGCTCCTACGAGCAGTACTTC.

The chain employs TRBV13 and TRBJ1-5, with D perhaps TRBD1 (5 bases). Trimming took 0 bases from V and 9 from J, leaving 21 bases between them. The CDR3 is 17 residues long. Germline V gene sequence: CDR1 PRHDT, CDR2 FYEKMQ (reference sequence). The CDR3 DNA sequence: TGTGCCAGCAGCTTAGGGAGACAGACTTACCTTTCGGGGCCCCAGCATTTT. Translation: CASSLGRQTYLSGPQHF.

This chain's CDR3 is CASSSQGEDSPLHF. The CDR3 DNA sequence: TGCGCCAGCAGCTCACAGGGGGAGGATTCACCCCTCCACTTT. This rearrangement joins TRBV5-1 to TRBJ1-6; the match to TRBD1 covers 8 bases. CDR1 SGHRS and CDR2 YFSETQ come from the germline V gene. There are 14 residues in the CDR3. V was clipped by 3 bases and J by 8 bases; unmatched bases: 4.

In this sample, this clone turned up a few times. The rearrangement joins TRBV30 to TRBJ1-4; the D gene is possibly TRBD1 (6 bases). The V and J ends lost 0 bases and 7 bases respectively, with 9 bases between them. Looked up from germline, CDR1 is GTSNPN and CDR2 is SVGIG (reference sequence). This CDR3 is built from 13 residues. This chain's CDR3 is CAWSVGGAEKLFF. DNA of the CDR3: TGTGCCTGGAGTGTTGGGGGGGCTGAAAAACTGTTTTTT.

This chain connects TRBV7-9 to TRBJ2-5; the match to TRBD2 covers 9 bases. CDR3 length: 14 amino acids. V trimming: 1 base; J trimming: 3 bases; junction bases outside the gene matches: 0. Germline V gene data show CDR1 as SEHNR and CDR2 as FQNEAQ (reference sequence). CDR3 DNA sequence: TGTGCCAGCAGCTTAGGACTAGCGGAAGAGACCCAGTACTTC. Its translation: CASSLGLAEETQYF.

For this clone: A much more abundant neighbour one base away suggests this may be a read error. The chain carries TRBV6-5 and TRBJ1-2; a possible D gene is TRBD1 (6 bases). The V end was cut by 6 bases, the J end by 3 bases, with 11 bases between. The CDR3 has 13 amino acids. From germline, CDR1 is MNHEY and CDR2 SVGAGI. CDR3 protein: CASSSGQDYGYTF. In DNA form, the CDR3 reads TGTGCCAGCAGCTCGGGACAAGACTATGGCTACACCTTC.

The chain joins TRBV2 to TRBJ1-2; TRBD1 is a possible D gene (6 bases). Germline V gene lookup returns CDR1 SNHLY and CDR2 FYNNEI. V was clipped by 10 bases and J by 3 bases, with 18 bases between them. There are 14 residues in the CDR3. The CDR3 reads CATLQGREDYGYTF. Written as DNA, the CDR3 is TGTGCCACCCTTCAGGGGCGTGAAGACTATGGCTACACCTTC. Based on the CDR3 plus reference TRBV2 and TRBJ1-2, the full variable domain is EPEVTQTPSHQVTQMGQEVILRCVPISNHLYFYWYRQILGQKVEFLVSFYNNEISEKSEIFDDQFSVERPDGSNFTLKIRSTKLEDSAMYFCATLQGREDYGYTFGSGTRLTVV.

The V gene is TRBV25-1, the J gene TRBJ2-3; 9 bases line up with TRBD2. The junction had 9 bases not matched to a gene; V was cut back by 9 bases and J by 5 bases. The germline V gene encodes CDR1 MGHDK and CDR2 SYGVNS. The CDR3 extends over 14 amino acids. Written as DNA, the CDR3 is TGTGCCAGTTCGGGACTAGCCTTCGAAGATACGCAGTATTTT. It encodes CASSGLAFEDTQYF.

Details on this clone: Other DNA sequences of this sample code for an identical CDR3. The chain has TRBV29-1 and TRBJ1-5; D is perhaps TRBD1 (6 bases). CDR3 length: 13 residues. The germline CDR1 and CDR2 sequences are SQVTM and ANQGSEA. V was cut by 3 bases and J by 2 bases, with 8 bases left in between. The DNA of the CDR3 is TGCAGCGTTGAGGCAGGGGGCAATCAGCCCCAGCATTTT. Residues: CSVEAGGNQPQHF.

Here the CDR3 reads CASSTPGGQPQHF. In DNA, the CDR3 is TGTGCCAGCAGTACCCCAGGGGGCCAGCCCCAGCATTTT. V and J are TRBV6-5 and TRBJ1-5, with TRBD1 identical over 8 bases. Trimming at V came to 5 bases and at J to 7 bases, leaving 4 bases not matched to a gene. The germline V gene has CDR1 MNHEY and CDR2 SVGAGI. This CDR3 is 13 amino acids long.

The chain combines TRBV19 with TRBJ1-1; no reliable D call. The CDR3 loop spans 15 amino acids. V was pared by 5 bases and J by 8 bases, with 21 bases between. Germline V gives CDR1 LNHDA, CDR2 SQIVND (reference sequence). The CDR3: CASSVRAASGLEAFF. CDR3 DNA sequence: TGTGCCAGTAGTGTCCGCGCAGCCTCAGGATTAGAAGCTTTCTTT.

This chain joins TRBV2 and TRBJ1-4; D ambiguous. The CDR3 spans 12 residues. With 5 bases removed from V and 8 bases from J, the gap between germline ends came to 9 bases. The germline gives CDR1 SNHLY, CDR2 FYNNEI. DNA for the CDR3: TGTGCCAGCAGTTGGAGAGGGGAAAAACTGTTTTTT. Protein sequence: CASSWRGEKLFF.

V is TRBV18 and J is TRBJ2-2; 14 bases fit TRBD2. The trim removed 4 bases at V and 1 base at J, leaving 8 bases unmatched. Looked up from germline, CDR1 is KGHSH and CDR2 is LQKENI. This CDR3 has 19 residues. The DNA of the CDR3 is TGTGCCAGCTCACAAACCCCGGGACTAGCGGGGGAGAACACCGGGGAGCTGTTTTTT. Translation gives CASSQTPGLAGENTGELFF. Using reference TRBV18 and TRBJ2-2 for the parts outside the CDR3, the full variable domain is NAGVMQNPRHLVRRRGQEARLRCSPMKGHSHVYWYRQLPEEGLKFMVYLQKENIIDESGMPKERFSAEFPKEGPSILRIQQVVRGDSAAYFCASSQTPGLAGENTGELFFGEGSRLTVL.

This chain links TRBV29-1 with TRBJ2-7; D may be TRBD1 (6 bases). The germline CDR1 and CDR2 sequences are SQVTM and ANQGSEA. The CDR3 runs 11 residues. The V end lost 4 bases, the J end lost 7 bases, and 11 bases lay between the germline ends. The CDR3 loop reads CSVVTGREQYF. The CDR3 region has the DNA TGCAGCGTTGTAACAGGGCGAGAGCAGTACTTC.

This clone was seen a few times. V gene TRBV5-1 combines with J gene TRBJ1-4; TRBD1 agrees at 8 bases. The V and J ends lost 5 bases and 3 bases, in that order; junction bases with no gene match: 12. This CDR3 spans 17 amino acids. Per germline, CDR1 SGHRS and CDR2 YFSETQ. The CDR3 region has the DNA TGCGCCAGCAGACATGGGACAGGCCTCTCGGCTAATGAAAAACTGTTTTTT. It is translated as CASRHGTGLSANEKLFF.

J is TRBJ1-5 and V is TRBV27, with a possible D match to TRBD1 (5 bases). V shed 7 bases and J shed 0 bases, with 13 bases lying between them. The CDR3 sequence is 15 residues long. The germline gives CDR1 MNHEY, CDR2 SMNVEV (reference sequence). The CDR3 DNA reads as TGTGCCAGCAAGGCAGGGATCGTTAGCAATCAGCCCCAGCATTTT. Its protein product is CASKAGIVSNQPQHF.

This chain connects TRBV2 to TRBJ1-1, with D hard to call. Trimming shortened V by 8 bases and J by 2 bases, and 6 bases separated the two germline ends. The CDR3 spans 11 residues. Germline V gene lookup returns CDR1 SNHLY and CDR2 FYNNEI. The chain's CDR3 is CASALNTEAFF. The CDR3 DNA sequence: TGTGCCAGCGCCCTAAACACTGAAGCTTTCTTT.

The chain is built from TRBV6-1 and TRBJ1-2; D possibly corresponds to TRBD1 (5 bases). V was cut by 0 bases and J by 7 bases, with 12 bases left in between. The length of the CDR3 is 14 residues. Germline assignment: CDR1 MNHNS and CDR2 SASEGT. CDR3 sequence: CASSEAGGVVGYTF. The DNA of the CDR3 is TGTGCCAGCAGTGAAGCGGGGGGGGTGGTTGGCTACACCTTC.

Worth noting for this clone: The junction departs from the called germline gene at one end, perhaps through a read error. V is TRBV29-1 and J is TRBJ1-2; D not resolved. CDR1 is SQVTM and CDR2 is ANQGSEA in the germline V gene. CDR3 size: 11 residues. The CDR3 DNA reads as TGCAGCGTTGAACTGGGCTATGGCTGCACCTTC. Encoded protein: CSVELGYGCTF.

This chain connects TRBV28 to TRBJ1-2; perhaps TRBD1 as D (5 bases). This CDR3 has 16 amino acids. Germline assignment: CDR1 MDHEN and CDR2 SYDVKM. V was trimmed by 0 bases and J by 2 bases, leaving 13 bases between them. The CDR3 DNA reads TGTGCCAGCAGTTTATGGGCCAGGGTTGTCAACTATGGCTACACCTTC. Protein product: CASSLWARVVNYGYTF.

The chain carries TRBV7-3 and TRBJ2-3; TRBD2 matches at 11 bases. The CDR3 extends over 18 amino acids. Per the germline V gene, CDR1 is SGHTA and CDR2 is FQGTGA. Germline trimming cut 2 bases from V and 0 bases from J; bases unmatched to any gene: 7. In DNA form, the CDR3 reads TGTGCCAGCAGCTTAGAGGCTAGCGGGAGGCAGAGCACAGATACGCAGTATTTT. Translating gives CASSLEASGRQSTDTQYF.

This clone has a handful of counts. This chain connects TRBV5-1 to TRBJ2-3; D may be TRBD2 (5 bases). CDR1 is SGHRS, CDR2 YFSETQ, per germline. V was clipped by 0 bases and J by 1 base, with 15 bases between them. The CDR3 covers 17 residues. As DNA, the CDR3 is TGCGCCAGCAGCTTGGCCGTTTTCTCAGCGGGCACAGATACGCAGTATTTT. It yields the protein CASSLAVFSAGTDTQYF.

This clone was detected once. V and J are TRBV7-9 and TRBJ1-6; 7 bases agree with TRBD1. The V gene end was trimmed by 4 bases and the J gene end by 8 bases; junction bases not matched to a gene: 17. This CDR3 spans 18 amino acids. Germline assignment: CDR1 SEHNR and CDR2 FQNEAQ (reference sequence). The CDR3 reads CASSSGQESLVGHSPLHF. Written as DNA, the CDR3 is TGTGCCAGCAGCTCAGGACAGGAATCCCTCGTGGGGCATTCACCCCTCCACTTT.